This TCR beta chain originates from a study of blood T cells in healthy people across ages. This clonotype came up a few times. The antigen is unknown. A sample-barcoded 5' primer and a J-beta primer mix were used in a second PCR of roughly 6 to 11 cycles. All cDNA molecules were each tagged by a template-switch adaptor with 12 random nucleotides. TCRdb redid the calling of the 5' RACE reads with MiXCR, one entry per CDR3 protein. The sample yields 750,000 to 850,000 distinct CDR3 sequences, roughly 25% seen once. The study's findings and limits: Donor CMV infection status was unknown, possibly confounding age-related changes in expanded clonotypes.

The length of the CDR3 is 12 residues. Germline V lookup: CDR1 SGDLS, CDR2 YYNGEE. These data were also filed under a second study, of T cells of mothers and their children. That investigation notes: Over 9.5 million TCR beta CDR3 reads were obtained from each mother, and 3 million to 3.5 million from each child.

The sequence came from a boy younger than 18 in good health. J is TRBJ2-5 and V is TRBV9, with no clear D. The J call may be wrong; the DNA end is better matched by TRBJ2-1. The sample was blood. The CDR3: CASSNPGNEQFF. The CDR3, as DNA: TGTGCCAGCAGCAACCCTGGCAATGAGCAGTTCTTC.